This T cell receptor beta chain is drawn from a study of prognosis after radiotherapy for stage I lung cancer. Germline V gives CDR1 SGHTA, CDR2 FQGTGA. The CDR3 is made up of 16 amino acids. For this clonotype: Its antigen is unidentified. With only one base between it and a far larger clone, this is likely a read error.

Amplicons of TCR beta CDR3 were generated from genomic DNA by two-round multiplex PCR. Amplification during the initial PCR round employed primers specific to each TRBV and TRBJ gene. A single record per CDR3 protein comes from TCRdb applying MiXCR to the multiplex PCR reads. This table has some 17,000 distinct CDR3 sequences, roughly 28% appearing once. Findings and limits, study-wide: After stereotactic body radiation therapy, patients with later distant metastases showed lower Shannon entropy.

This TCR was sampled from a donor aged 50 or older with non-small cell lung cancer. Here the sequenced sample was PBMCs, taken before or after stereotactic body radiation therapy (not recorded which). The chain employs TRBV7-3 and TRBJ2-5; TRBD2 matches 10 bases. With the DNA end fitting TRBJ2-1 better, the J assignment may be wrong. The CDR3 DNA reads as TGTGCCAGCAGCTTGAGTCCGGGACTAGCGACCAATGAGCAGTTCTTC. The encoded protein is CASSLSPGLATNEQFF.